This TCR beta chain was identified in a study of radiation and T cells in renal cell carcinoma. Specified treatment: treatment-naive control, cytoreductive nephrectomy. The CDR3 has 13 amino acids. Losses at the gene ends were 4 bases for V and 10 bases for J; bases not matched to a gene: 7. The germline gives CDR1 PRHDT, CDR2 FYEKMQ (reference sequence). TCRdb keeps only in-frame clones here, not all; method: immunoSEQ multiplex PCR. The data show some 8,800 clones, less than 80% seen once. The clonotype was recovered from a man in his 60s with renal cell carcinoma. The sample consisted of tumor tissue, taken from a patient whose treatment was nephrectomy without radiotherapy. The V call is TRBV13, the J call TRBJ2-1; 7 nucleotides align to TRBD2. CDR3 in amino acids: CASSSTSSSEQFF. CDR3 DNA sequence: TGTGCCAGCAGCTCGACTAGCTCCAGCGAGCAGTTCTTC.